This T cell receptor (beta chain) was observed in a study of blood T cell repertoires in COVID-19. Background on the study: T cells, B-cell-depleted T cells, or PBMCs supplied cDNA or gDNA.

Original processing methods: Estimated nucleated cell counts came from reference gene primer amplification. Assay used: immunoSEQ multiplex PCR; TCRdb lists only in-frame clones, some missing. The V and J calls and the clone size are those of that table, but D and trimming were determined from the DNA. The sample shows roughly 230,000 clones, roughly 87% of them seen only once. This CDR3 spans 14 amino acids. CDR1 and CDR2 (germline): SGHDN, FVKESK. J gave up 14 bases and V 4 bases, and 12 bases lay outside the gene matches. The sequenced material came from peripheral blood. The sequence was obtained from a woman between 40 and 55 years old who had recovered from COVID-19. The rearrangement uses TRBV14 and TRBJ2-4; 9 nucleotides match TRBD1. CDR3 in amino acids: CASSPRTGASKKYF. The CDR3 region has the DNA TGTGCCAGCAGCCCTAGGACAGGGGCGAGTAAGAAGTACTTC.